The 9 T cell receptor beta chains below were found in one sample sequenced in a study of CD8 T cells in ankylosing spondylitis. Whole-study results and caveats: In ankylosing spondylitis blood, a motif of roughly 8 highly homologous TCR beta variants appeared characteristic.

The antigens of these receptors remain unknown. MiXCR, run by TCRdb on the 5' RACE reads, gives a single entry per CDR3 protein. The sample holds roughly 220,000 distinct CDR3 sequences, about 16% seen once. Sequencing was performed on blood, either unsorted or a sorted T cell fraction (not recorded which). These receptors were collected from a male donor with ankylosing spondylitis.

The genes are TRBV7-3 and TRBJ2-7; D is possibly TRBD1 (6 bases). Trimming stripped 2 bases from V and 1 base from J, with 9 bases between. Germline lookup yields CDR1 SGHTA and CDR2 FQGTGA. The CDR3 loop spans 14 amino acids. CDR3 in amino acids: CASSLDGQSYEQYF. Here the CDR3 DNA reads TGTGCCAGCAGCTTAGATGGACAGTCCTACGAGCAGTACTTC.

This chain joins TRBV2 and TRBJ2-3; the D gene could be TRBD1 or TRBD2 (6 bases each). V lost 8 bases, J lost 5 bases, and 17 bases lay in between. This CDR3 spans 14 amino acids. Per the germline V gene, CDR1 is SNHLY and CDR2 is FYNNEI. As DNA, the CDR3 is TGTGCCAGCCTTGAGGGGGGCCGCGTAGATACGCAGTATTTT. Translating gives CASLEGGRVDTQYF.

In this sample, this clonotype turned up a few times. The CDR3, as DNA: TGTGCCAGCAGCTTAGTCGGAGTTCTAGAGACCCAGTACTTC. Translated: CASSLVGVLETQYF. The chain links TRBV11-2 to TRBJ2-5; D uncertain. Deletions cut 1 base from V and 4 bases from J, with 10 bases between. Per the germline V gene, CDR1 is SGHAT and CDR2 is FQNNGV. The CDR3 runs 14 residues.

This clonotype was counted a few times. The chain recombines TRBV27 with TRBJ1-2; D might be TRBD1 (6 bases). Trimming took 8 bases from V and 6 from J, leaving 19 bases between them. Germline V gives CDR1 MNHEY, CDR2 SMNVEV (reference sequence). The CDR3 has 14 amino acids. Here the CDR3 DNA reads TGTGCCAGCGCGCTTACAGGGTTGTTCGATGGCTACACCTTC. Its protein is CASALTGLFDGYTF.

This clonotype was detected ten times or more. The rearrangement joins TRBV12-3 or TRBV12-4 to TRBJ1-1; 7 nucleotides align to TRBD1. Trimming cost V 6 bases and J 13 bases; bases outside gene matches: 8. The CDR3 length is 11 residues. The CDR3 DNA reads as TGTGCCAGCAGCTCCCGGGACAGTGGTTTCTTT. Translated, it gives CASSSRDSGFF.

The table lists this clonotype with many counts. The V and J genes are TRBV29-1 and TRBJ2-3; 7 nucleotides align to TRBD1. V trimming: 7 bases; J trimming: 4 bases; junction bases outside the gene matches: 2. Germline values: CDR1 SQVTM, CDR2 ANQGSEA. The CDR3 covers 11 residues. The CDR3 is CSAQGADTQYF. CDR3 nucleotide sequence: TGCAGCGCCCAGGGGGCAGATACGCAGTATTTT.

In this sample, this clonotype turned up a few times. The gene calls are TRBV4-3 and TRBJ2-5, with D perhaps matching TRBD1 (6 bases). The germline CDR1 and CDR2 sequences are LGHNA and YSLEER. V was cut by 0 bases and J by 3 bases, with 11 bases left in between. The CDR3 is made up of 15 amino acids. The CDR3, as DNA: TGCGCCAGCAGCCAAGATTCGGACAGAGAAGAGACCCAGTACTTC. The encoded protein is CASSQDSDREETQYF.

This clonotype was picked up many times. The chain has TRBV19 and TRBJ2-1; TRBD2 matches 9 bases. The CDR3 runs 16 residues. CDR1 and CDR2 (germline): LNHDA, SQIVND (reference sequence). With V trimmed by 5 bases and J by 4 bases, 9 bases remained unmatched. CDR3 loop: CASSVIGGLAYNEQFF. As DNA, the CDR3 is TGTGCCAGTAGTGTAATAGGTGGACTAGCGTACAATGAGCAGTTCTTC. The variable domain in full, with the rest retrieved from reference TRBV19 and TRBJ2-1, is DGGITQSPKYLFRKEGQNVTLSCEQNLNHDAMYWYRQDPGQGLRLIYYSQIVNDFQKGDIAEGYSVSREKKESFPLTVTSAQKNPTAFYLCASSVIGGLAYNEQFFGPGTRLTVL.

The chain is built from TRBV9 and TRBJ2-1, with TRBD2 as a possible D gene (6 bases). The CDR3 has 13 amino acids. Germline V lookup: CDR1 SGDLS, CDR2 YYNGEE. V lost 2 bases and J lost 7, with 10 bases in between. The CDR3 loop reads CASSVGLSNEQFF. CDR3 coding DNA: TGTGCCAGCAGCGTGGGACTGAGTAATGAGCAGTTCTTC.